Following are 23 T cell receptor beta chains from one sample sequenced in a study of blood T cell repertoires in COVID-19. Repertoires were generated with immunoSEQ multiplex PCR, while TCRdb's copy carries only in-frame clones and drops some. The table has around 250,000 clones, approximately 80% seen once. The sample consisted of peripheral blood. The receptors were sampled from a woman younger than 30 with acute or convalescent COVID-19.

CDR3: CASSIPGSTGELFF. CDR3 DNA: TGTGCCAGTAGTATCCCCGGGAGCACCGGGGAGCTGTTTTTT. The chain is built from TRBV19 and TRBJ2-2, with D possibly matching TRBD2 (6 bases). CDR3 length equals 14 residues. The germline V and J ends were trimmed by 3 bases and 4 bases, with 9 bases remaining between them. Germline CDR1 reads LNHDA; CDR2 reads SQIVND (reference sequence).

The chain employs TRBV30 and TRBJ2-1; no definite D call. V was clipped by 5 bases and J by 8 bases, with 16 bases between them. There are 13 residues in the CDR3. Germline V gene sequence: CDR1 GTSNPN, CDR2 SVGIG (reference sequence). The CDR3 coding sequence is TGTGCCTGGTGTCTCGAAGCCTCCCATGAGCAGTTCTTC. It encodes CAWCLEASHEQFF. The full variable domain, in which reference TRBV30 and TRBJ2-1 provide the parts outside the CDR3, is SQTIHQWPATLVQPVGSPLSLECTVEGTSNPNLYWYRQAAGRGLQLLFYSVGIGQISSEVPQNLSASRPQDRQFILSSKKLLLSDSGFYLCAWCLEASHEQFFGPGTRLTVL.

For the CDR3, the DNA is TGTGCCAGCAGCTGGAGCGGCGAGCAGTACTTC. Translated, it gives CASSWSGEQYF. The V call is TRBV11-2, the J call TRBJ2-7; possibly TRBD2 for D (5 bases). Trimming removed 4 bases from V and 6 bases from J, with 7 bases in between. The CDR3 extends over 11 amino acids. CDR1 is SGHAT, CDR2 FQNNGV, per germline.

The V and J genes are TRBV7-6 and TRBJ2-3; no clear D. The length of the CDR3 is 15 residues. Trimming shortened V by 3 bases and J by 0 bases, and 10 bases separated the two germline ends. Germline loops: CDR1 SGHVS, CDR2 FNYEAQ. The CDR3 DNA sequence: TGTGCCAGCAGCTTTGGCGGAGCTAGCACAGATACGCAGTATTTT. Translation: CASSFGGASTDTQYF.

The genes are TRBV6-1 and TRBJ2-7, with 9 bases matching TRBD2. The CDR3 consists of 15 residues. Trimming at V came to 0 bases and at J to 2 bases, leaving 2 bases not matched to a gene. CDR1 MNHNS and CDR2 SASEGT come from the germline V gene. The CDR3 nucleotides are TGTGCCAGCAGTGAAGCGGGACTAGCCCCCTACGAGCAGTACTTC. It yields the protein CASSEAGLAPYEQYF.

CDR3 nucleotides: TGTGCCAGCAGCCATGTAACAGGGGGCGGAAGGTACTACGAGCAGTACTTC. This translates into CASSHVTGGGRYYEQYF. The chain links TRBV14 to TRBJ2-7; 9 nucleotides match TRBD1. Germline V gene sequence: CDR1 SGHDN, CDR2 FVKESK. The trim removed 3 bases at V and 3 bases at J, leaving 12 bases unmatched. The CDR3 length is 17 residues.

V gene TRBV5-1 combines with J gene TRBJ1-2, with 10 bases matching TRBD1. Per the germline V gene, CDR1 is SGHRS and CDR2 is YFSETQ. Germline trimming cut 6 bases from V and 4 bases from J; bases unmatched to any gene: 9. CDR3 length: 15 amino acids. CDR3 nucleotides: TGCGCCAGCAAAGCGGGGACAGGGGTCGGCTATGGCTACACCTTC. This translates into CASKAGTGVGYGYTF.

V gene TRBV7-2 combines with J gene TRBJ2-7; 12 positions agree with TRBD2. In germline, CDR1 is SGHTA, CDR2 FQGNSA. This CDR3 has 17 amino acids. V shed 3 bases and J 0 bases; nucleotides not matched to a gene: 6. The chain's CDR3 is CASSLGLAGVSSYEQYF. The CDR3 DNA reads as TGTGCCAGCAGCTTGGGACTAGCGGGCGTTAGCTCCTACGAGCAGTACTTC.

V gene TRBV28 combines with J gene TRBJ2-5, with D perhaps TRBD2 (5 bases). CDR1 MDHEN and CDR2 SYDVKM come from the germline V gene. Trimming pared 5 bases from V and 2 bases from J, leaving 15 bases between. CDR3 length equals 15 residues. The CDR3 bases are TGTGCCAGCAGTCTGGTTGTAGCGTCACAAGAGACCCAGTACTTC. This translates into CASSLVVASQETQYF.

This clone was seen more than once but under ten times. The chain recombines TRBV10-3 with TRBJ1-4; maybe TRBD1 (5 bases). Germline V gene sequence: CDR1 ENHRY, CDR2 SYGVKD. Trimming stripped 4 bases from V and 5 bases from J, with 8 bases between. This CDR3 comprises 13 residues. CDR3 nucleotides: TGTGCCATCAGTGCGACAGAAAATGAAAAACTGTTTTTT. It specifies CAISATENEKLFF.

The rearrangement links TRBV6-5 to TRBJ2-1; D remains unclear. V gave up 2 bases and J gave up 8 bases, with 4 bases separating them. CDR3 size: 11 residues. The germline V gene has CDR1 MNHEY and CDR2 SVGAGI. The CDR3 loop is CASSYVDEQFF. The CDR3 nucleotides read TGTGCCAGCAGTTACGTCGATGAGCAGTTCTTC.

In this sample, this clone turned up a few times. The chain couples TRBV19 to TRBJ1-1; D remains ambiguous. The CDR3 runs to 15 residues. Trimming took off 5 bases at V and 4 bases at J, with 17 bases between the two ends. The V gene's germline CDR1 is LNHDA and CDR2 SQIVND (reference sequence). Here the CDR3 DNA reads TGTGCCAGTAGTCCCATAGCACCTTTGAGCACTGAAGCTTTCTTT. Its translation is CASSPIAPLSTEAFF.

This clone was seen only a few times. The chain carries TRBV19 and TRBJ2-7, with 9 bases lining up with TRBD1. Germline trimming cut 5 bases from V and 2 bases from J; bases unmatched to any gene: 7. Per the germline V gene, CDR1 is LNHDA and CDR2 is SQIVND (reference sequence). The CDR3 length is 15 residues. The CDR3: CASSPPGQGAYEQYF. In nucleotides, the CDR3 is TGTGCCAGTAGTCCACCGGGACAGGGCGCCTACGAGCAGTACTTC.

V gene TRBV7-2 combines with J gene TRBJ2-7; D not resolved. Germline CDR1 reads SGHTA; CDR2 reads FQGNSA. With 5 bases removed from V and 6 bases from J, the gap between germline ends came to 8 bases. CDR3 length equals 11 residues. The CDR3 bases are TGTGCCAGCAGCCCGATGGCCGAGCAGTACTTC. It translates to CASSPMAEQYF.

The chain is built from TRBV19 and TRBJ1-1, with 7 bases identical to TRBD1. Germline lookup yields CDR1 LNHDA and CDR2 SQIVND (reference sequence). The CDR3 runs 16 residues. V was pared by 4 bases and J by 3 bases, with 11 bases of the junction left unmatched. The CDR3 loop is CASSKGWQGEDTEAFF. CDR3 bases: TGTGCCAGTAGTAAAGGGTGGCAGGGGGAAGACACTGAAGCTTTCTTT.

The CDR3 here is CASSYSRETQYF. CDR3 in DNA: TGTGCCAGCAGTTACTCCCGTGAGACCCAGTACTTC. The chain uses TRBV6-6 and TRBJ2-5, with D unresolved. V gave up 0 bases and J gave up 5 bases, with 4 bases separating them. There are 12 residues in the CDR3. From germline, CDR1 is MNHNY and CDR2 SVGAGI (reference sequence).

This chain uses TRBV2 with TRBJ2-1; 13 bases line up with TRBD2. Germline loops: CDR1 SNHLY, CDR2 FYNNEI. V lost 4 bases and J lost 6; bases outside the gene matches: 3. The CDR3 length is 15 residues. The CDR3 DNA is TGTGCCAGCAGTGGGACTAGCGGGAGTCCCAATGAGCAGTTCTTC. As protein: CASSGTSGSPNEQFF.

The chain employs TRBV15 and TRBJ2-3; D perhaps matches TRBD1 (5 bases). This CDR3 is 18 amino acids long. V was clipped by 0 bases and J by 6 bases, with 22 bases between them. Germline CDR1 and CDR2: LNHNV and YYDKDF (reference sequence). DNA for the CDR3: TGTGCCACCAGCAGAGATGATTTCAGGGAACCGGACACGGATACGCAGTATTTT. As protein: CATSRDDFREPDTDTQYF.

This clone was counted between two and nine times. The chain carries TRBV23-1 and TRBJ2-5, with unresolved D. TRBV23-1 is classed as an ORF, of uncertain function. V dropped 0 bases and J dropped 1 base, with 6 bases sitting between them. This CDR3 has 14 amino acids. CDR3 sequence: CASSQSRVQETQYF. Here the CDR3 DNA reads TGCGCCAGCAGTCAATCTCGGGTCCAAGAGACCCAGTACTTC.

J is TRBJ2-1 and V is TRBV19, with TRBD2 matching over 9 bases. V trimming: 7 bases; J trimming: 4 bases; junction bases outside the gene matches: 14. This CDR3 is 17 amino acids long. Germline V CDR1 and CDR2: LNHDA, SQIVND (reference sequence). The CDR3 reads CASTRAFPSGGYNEQFF. The DNA of the CDR3 is TGTGCCAGTACTAGGGCCTTCCCAAGCGGGGGGTACAATGAGCAGTTCTTC. The entire variable domain, with the rest obtained from reference TRBV19 and TRBJ2-1, is as follows: DGGITQSPKYLFRKEGQNVTLSCEQNLNHDAMYWYRQDPGQGLRLIYYSQIVNDFQKGDIAEGYSVSREKKESFPLTVTSAQKNPTAFYLCASTRAFPSGGYNEQFFGPGTRLTVL.

V and J are TRBV28 and TRBJ2-6; D call uncertain. Germline CDR1 reads MDHEN; CDR2 reads SYDVKM. This CDR3 contains 15 residues. Trimming removed 10 bases at V and 2 bases at J, with 15 bases between. CDR3 bases: TGTGCCACCTCACAGTCCCGGACTGGGGCCAACGTCCTGACTTTC. As protein: CATSQSRTGANVLTF.

The CDR3 DNA reads TGCAGCGAACAAGCGGGAGGTTCATCCTACAATGAGCAGTTCTTC. Its translation: CSEQAGGSSYNEQFF. V and J are TRBV29-1 and TRBJ2-1; 9 positions match TRBD2. The CDR3 extends over 15 amino acids. Germline values: CDR1 SQVTM, CDR2 ANQGSEA. The V gene end was trimmed by 7 bases and the J gene end by 1 base; junction bases not matched to a gene: 8.

The J gene is TRBJ1-2, the V gene TRBV28; 7 bases map to TRBD1. The germline V gene encodes CDR1 MDHEN and CDR2 SYDVKM. With 3 bases clipped from V and 5 bases from J, the junction kept 3 bases outside the gene matches. The CDR3 runs to 13 residues. The CDR3 sequence: CASSLGQSYGYTF. The CDR3, as DNA: TGTGCCAGCAGTTTGGGACAGTCTTATGGCTACACCTTC.